Listed here are 19 T cell receptor beta chains from one sample, sequenced in a study of CD8 T cells in ankylosing spondylitis. Overall study results and limits: Made up of several highly homologous variants, a TCR beta motif appeared characteristic of ankylosing spondylitis blood.

In TCRdb, the 5' RACE reads were re-called with MiXCR into one record per CDR3 protein. The repertoire consists of around 770,000 distinct CDR3 sequences, with approximately 12% occurring once and the leading ten covering 0.51%. The antigens of these receptors remain unknown. Sequencing was done on a sample of blood, either unsorted or a sorted T cell fraction (not recorded which). The receptors were gathered from a male donor with ankylosing spondylitis.

This clonotype turned up a few times. The genes are TRBV27 and TRBJ2-1, with 7 bases aligning to TRBD1. The V and J ends lost 5 bases and 2 bases, in that order; junction bases with no gene match: 6. CDR3 length: 15 residues. The germline V gene has CDR1 MNHEY and CDR2 SMNVEV (reference sequence). The CDR3: CASSPQGPTYNEQFF. For the CDR3, the DNA is TGTGCCAGCAGTCCACAGGGGCCTACCTACAATGAGCAGTTCTTC.

The genes are TRBV3-1 and TRBJ2-1, with TRBD2 identical over 9 bases. Per the germline V gene, CDR1 is LGHDT and CDR2 is YNNKEL (reference sequence). The CDR3 sequence is 14 residues long. The V segment lost 3 bases and the J segment 5 bases; nucleotides outside the gene matches: 2. The CDR3 spells CASSHLAGNNEQFF. The CDR3, as DNA: TGTGCCAGCAGCCACCTAGCGGGGAACAATGAGCAGTTCTTC.

The gene calls are TRBV18 and TRBJ2-3; the match to TRBD1 covers 10 bases. V lost 3 bases, J lost 5 bases, and 5 bases stayed unmatched. Looked up from germline, CDR1 is KGHSH and CDR2 is LQKENI. This CDR3 is built from 15 residues. DNA for the CDR3: TGTGCCAGCTCACCGGACAGGGGGAAAGTAGATACGCAGTATTTT. Its translation is CASSPDRGKVDTQYF.

This clonotype has more than one count but fewer than ten. This chain joins TRBV29-1 and TRBJ2-4, with TRBD1 matching over 7 bases. The ends lost 6 bases at V and 8 bases at J; junction bases unmatched: 7. This CDR3 is built from 12 residues. Per the germline V gene, CDR1 is SQVTM and CDR2 is ANQGSEA. The CDR3 spells CSVTGQSDIQYF. The CDR3 DNA follows: TGCAGCGTGACAGGGCAGTCAGACATTCAGTACTTC.

Many counts were recorded for this clonotype. This chain joins TRBV14 and TRBJ2-2; 8 bases are a match to TRBD1. The CDR3 is 15 amino acids. V lost 4 bases, J lost 5 bases, and 6 bases stayed unmatched. The V gene's germline CDR1 is SGHDN and CDR2 FVKESK. CDR3 DNA sequence: TGTGCCAGCAGCCCCCAGGGGGCGGAAACCGGGGAGCTGTTTTTT. This encodes CASSPQGAETGELFF.

The chain recombines TRBV27 with TRBJ2-2, with D perhaps TRBD2 (6 bases). Germline CDR1 and CDR2: MNHEY and SMNVEV (reference sequence). There are 17 residues in the CDR3. V lost 2 bases, J lost 3 bases, and 16 bases lay in between. CDR3 sequence reads: CASSLRTAPGDTGELFF. The CDR3 nucleotides read TGTGCCAGCAGTTTAAGGACGGCCCCGGGGGACACCGGGGAGCTGTTTTTT.

This clonotype was seen a few times. The chain is built from TRBV20-1 and TRBJ1-4, with D maybe TRBD1 (6 bases). V was trimmed by 0 bases and J by 10 bases, leaving 12 bases between them. Germline lookup yields CDR1 DFQATT and CDR2 SNEGSKA (reference sequence). The CDR3 covers 13 residues. The CDR3 region is CSAREDSLGKLFF. Here the CDR3 DNA reads TGCAGTGCTAGAGAGGACAGCTTAGGAAAACTGTTTTTT.

This sequence joins TRBV28 and TRBJ2-3, with 12 bases that match TRBD2. The CDR3 contains 16 residues. Germline CDR1 MDHEN, CDR2 SYDVKM. V was pared by 7 bases and J by 10 bases, with 15 bases of the junction left unmatched. CDR3 protein: CASTNRLAGVLYPQYF. Here the CDR3 DNA reads TGTGCCAGCACTAATCGACTAGCGGGAGTATTGTACCCGCAGTATTTT. The full variable domain, rest sourced from reference TRBV28 and TRBJ2-3, is DVKVTQSSRYLVKRTGEKVFLECVQDMDHENMFWYRQDPGLGLRLIYFSYDVKMKEKGDIPEGYSVSREKKERFSLILESASTNQTSMYLCASTNRLAGVLYPQYFGPGTRLTVL.

This clonotype came up many times. The CDR3 DNA is TGCAGTGCTAGAGATCCGACAGGGTCCAACTATGGCTACACCTTC. It yields the protein CSARDPTGSNYGYTF. V gene TRBV20-1 combines with J gene TRBJ1-2; 7 positions agree with TRBD1. The CDR3 contains 15 residues. CDR1 is DFQATT, CDR2 SNEGSKA, per germline (reference sequence). The V segment lost 0 bases and the J segment 2 bases; nucleotides outside the gene matches: 6.

This clonotype was detected only a few times. The chain couples TRBV5-5 to TRBJ1-1; D is unclear. In germline, CDR1 is SGHKS, CDR2 YYEKEE (reference sequence). CDR3 size: 13 residues. V lost 2 bases and J 6 bases, leaving 11 bases between the germline ends. The CDR3 sequence is CASSFRPGAEAFF. CDR3 nucleotides: TGTGCCAGCAGCTTTCGTCCCGGGGCTGAAGCTTTCTTT.

The V and J genes are TRBV18 and TRBJ2-1; tentative D call: TRBD2 (7 bases). The germline CDR1 and CDR2 sequences are KGHSH and LQKENI. The CDR3 is made up of 14 amino acids. V lost 3 bases and J lost 6, with 12 bases in between. The DNA for the CDR3 is TGTGCCAGCTCACCCTTGGCGGGGGCCAATGAGCAGTTCTTC. Translating gives CASSPLAGANEQFF.

Remarks on this clonotype: One end of the junction does not line up with germline, which may come from a read error. The rearrangement uses TRBV5-4 and TRBJ1-1, with unresolved D. The CDR3 contains 13 residues. Germline assignment: CDR1 SGHNT and CDR2 YYREEE (reference sequence). DNA of the CDR3: TGTGACAGCAGATCGGGGATCAACACTGAAGCTCTCTTT. Translation gives CDSRSGINTEALF.

This clonotype was counted ten times or more. The rearrangement uses TRBV6-1 and TRBJ2-5; 10 bases are a match to TRBD2. CDR3 length: 15 residues. CDR1 is MNHNS and CDR2 is SASEGT in the germline V gene. Trimming took 3 bases from V and 5 from J; bases not matched to a gene: 6. This chain's CDR3 is CASSEEGLALETQYF. The CDR3 region has the DNA TGTGCCAGCAGTGAGGAGGGACTAGCGTTGGAGACCCAGTACTTC.

The V gene is TRBV24-1, the J gene TRBJ1-5, with 8 bases that match TRBD1. The V gene end was trimmed by 3 bases and the J gene end by 1 base; junction bases not matched to a gene: 4. CDR1 is KGHDR and CDR2 is SFDVKD in the germline V gene. This CDR3 comprises 16 residues. This CDR3 reads CATSDRQGLSNQPQHF. The CDR3 DNA is TGTGCCACCAGTGATCGACAGGGGCTGAGCAATCAGCCCCAGCATTTT.

In its sample, this clonotype was seen a few times. This chain joins TRBV5-1 and TRBJ1-2; no reliable D call. Between the trimmed V and J ends, which lost 5 bases and 0 bases, there was a span of 8 bases. Germline V lookup: CDR1 SGHRS, CDR2 YFSETQ. The CDR3 contains 13 residues. This CDR3 is CASRLTANYGYTF. The CDR3 DNA sequence: TGCGCCAGCAGGCTGACGGCTAACTATGGCTACACCTTC.

This clonotype occurred many times. The chain combines TRBV20-1 with TRBJ1-5; D unclear. The CDR3 totals 13 residues. CDR1 is DFQATT and CDR2 is SNEGSKA in the germline V gene (reference sequence). Trimming took 3 bases from V and 5 from J, leaving 11 bases between them. The CDR3 loop is CSASRDWDQPQHF. CDR3 DNA sequence: TGCAGTGCTAGTCGTGATTGGGATCAGCCCCAGCATTTT.

J is TRBJ1-4 and V is TRBV4-3; 8 bases are shared with TRBD1. After removal of 6 bases from V and 8 bases from J, the junction contained 14 bases not matched to a gene. Germline CDR1 and CDR2: LGHNA and YSLEER. The CDR3 length is 16 residues. This CDR3 reads CASSRHSTGVGEKLFF. DNA for the CDR3: TGCGCCAGCAGTCGGCATTCGACAGGGGTGGGGGAAAAACTGTTTTTT.

CDR3 residues: CASSLARGTGQYF. CDR3 DNA sequence: TGTGCCAGCAGCTTAGCAAGGGGTACAGGGCAGTACTTC. The chain joins TRBV7-2 to TRBJ2-7, with D possibly matching TRBD1 (5 bases). Trimming removed 0 bases from V and 9 bases from J, with 12 bases in between. Germline CDR1 SGHTA, CDR2 FQGNSA. The length of the CDR3 is 13 residues.

This chain uses TRBV7-9 with TRBJ2-3; no clear D gene. The V end was cut by 4 bases, the J end by 0 bases, with 5 bases between. The germline gives CDR1 SEHNR, CDR2 FQNEAQ (reference sequence). The CDR3 is 13 residues long. This CDR3 reads CASSYSSTDTQYF. The CDR3 DNA reads as TGTGCCAGCAGCTATAGTAGCACAGATACGCAGTATTTT. Full variable domain (outside the CDR3, taken from reference TRBV7-9 and TRBJ2-3): DTGVSQNPRHKITKRGQNVTFRCDPISEHNRLYWYRQTLGQGPEFLTYFQNEAQLEKSRLLSDRFSAERPKGSFSTLEIQRTEQGDSAMYLCASSYSSTDTQYFGPGTRLTVL.